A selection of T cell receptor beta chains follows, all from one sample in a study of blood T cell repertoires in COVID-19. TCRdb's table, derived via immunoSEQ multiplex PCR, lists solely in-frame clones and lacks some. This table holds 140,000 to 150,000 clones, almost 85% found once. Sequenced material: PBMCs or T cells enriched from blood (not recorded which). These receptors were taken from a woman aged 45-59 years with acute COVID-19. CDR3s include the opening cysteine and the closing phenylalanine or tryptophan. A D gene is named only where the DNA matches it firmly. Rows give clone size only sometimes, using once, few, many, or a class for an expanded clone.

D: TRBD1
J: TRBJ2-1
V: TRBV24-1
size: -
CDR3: CATSDGQGVREQFF
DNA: TGTGCCACCAGTGATGGACAGGGGGTCCGTGAGCAGTTCTTC

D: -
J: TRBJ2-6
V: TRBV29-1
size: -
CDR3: CSVTGGTGIRTF
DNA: TGCAGCGTCACGGGGGGGACAGGGATACGAACTTTC

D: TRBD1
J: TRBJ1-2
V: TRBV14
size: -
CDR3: CASSEHGTGGYGYTF
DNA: TGTGCCAGCAGCGAACACGGGACAGGGGGCTATGGCTACACCTTC

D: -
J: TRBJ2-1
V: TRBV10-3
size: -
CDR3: CAISDPGEGYNEQFF
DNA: TGTGCCATCAGTGATCCGGGAGAGGGCTACAATGAGCAGTTCTTC

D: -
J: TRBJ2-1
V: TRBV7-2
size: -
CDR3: CASSLSFTTYNEQFF
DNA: TGTGCCAGCAGCTTAAGCTTCACTACTTACAATGAGCAGTTCTTC

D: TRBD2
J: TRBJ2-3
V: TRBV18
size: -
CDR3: CASSPSLAGADTQYF
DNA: TGTGCCAGCTCACCTTCCCTAGCGGGAGCGGATACGCAGTATTTT

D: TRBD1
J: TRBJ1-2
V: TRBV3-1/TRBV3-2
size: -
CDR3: CASSPTGDSYGYTF
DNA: TGTGCCAGCAGCCCGACAGGGGATTCCTATGGCTACACCTTC

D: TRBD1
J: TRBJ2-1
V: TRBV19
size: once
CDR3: CASSIQGQGYNEQFF
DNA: TGTGCCAGTAGTATACAGGGACAGGGATACAATGAGCAGTTCTTC

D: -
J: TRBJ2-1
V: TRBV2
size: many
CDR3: CASRIYNQGSRNEQFF
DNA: TGTGCCAGCAGGATATACAACCAGGGTTCACGGAATGAGCAGTTCTTC

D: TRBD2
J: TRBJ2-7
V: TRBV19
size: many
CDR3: CASSMGLGPYEQYF
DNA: TGTGCCAGTAGTATGGGACTAGGACCCTACGAGCAGTACTTC

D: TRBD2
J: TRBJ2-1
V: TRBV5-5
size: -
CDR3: CASSLGLAGNNEQFF
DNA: TGTGCCAGCAGCTTGGGACTAGCGGGGAACAATGAGCAGTTCTTC

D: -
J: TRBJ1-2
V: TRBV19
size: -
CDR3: CASSDRHDDYYGYTF
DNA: TGTGCCAGTAGTGACAGACACGACGATTACTATGGCTACACCTTC

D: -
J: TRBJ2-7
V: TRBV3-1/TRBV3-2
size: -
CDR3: CASSQEVPYEQYF
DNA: TGTGCCAGCAGCCAGGAGGTTCCCTACGAGCAGTACTTC

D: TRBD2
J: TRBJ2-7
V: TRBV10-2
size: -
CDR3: CASSDLSLAGGPGGVYEQYF
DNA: TGCGCCAGCAGTGACCTATCCCTGGCGGGAGGGCCTGGTGGGGTCTACGAGCAGTACTTC

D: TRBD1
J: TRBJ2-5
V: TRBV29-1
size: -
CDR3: CSGHRGSETQYF
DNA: TGCAGCGGACACAGGGGTAGTGAGACCCAGTACTTC

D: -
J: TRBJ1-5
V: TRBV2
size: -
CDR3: CASSRGTNQPQHF
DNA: TGTGCCAGCAGCCGGGGTACCAATCAGCCCCAGCATTTT

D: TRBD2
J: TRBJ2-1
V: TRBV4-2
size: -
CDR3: CASSQGAGASEQFF
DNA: TGTGCCAGCAGCCAAGGTGCGGGAGCCTCTGAGCAGTTCTTC

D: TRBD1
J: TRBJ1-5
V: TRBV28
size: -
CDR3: CASSLDRGYQPQHF
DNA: TGTGCCAGCAGTCTCGACAGGGGCTATCAGCCCCAGCATTTT

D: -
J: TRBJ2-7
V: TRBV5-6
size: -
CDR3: CASSREQAGSEQYF
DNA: TGTGCCAGCAGCCGGGAACAAGCGGGCTCCGAGCAGTACTTC

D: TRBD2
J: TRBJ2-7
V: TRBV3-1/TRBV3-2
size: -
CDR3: CASSRTSGSRYEQYF
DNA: TGTGCCAGCAGCCGTACTAGCGGGAGTCGCTACGAGCAGTACTTC

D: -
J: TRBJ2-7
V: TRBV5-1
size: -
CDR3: CASSELFYGESYEQYF
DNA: TGCGCCAGCAGTGAACTCTTCTACGGGGAGTCCTACGAGCAGTACTTC

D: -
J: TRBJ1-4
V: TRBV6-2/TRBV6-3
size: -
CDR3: CASSSAGYEKLFF
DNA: TGTGCCAGCAGTTCCGCGGGCTATGAAAAACTGTTTTTT

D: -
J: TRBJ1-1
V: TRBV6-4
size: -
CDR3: CASSERSNTEAFF
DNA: TGTGCCAGCAGTGAGAGATCGAACACTGAAGCTTTCTTT